A selection of T cell receptor beta chains follows, all from one sample in a study of shared clonotypes between healthy human individuals. Sequencing was performed with immunoSEQ multiplex PCR; in TCRdb, only in-frame clones are kept and a portion is missing. This sample has fewer than 150,000 clones, with about 70% found just once. Sequencing input: memory CD8+ T cells sorted from blood. The origin of the receptors is a woman aged 30 to 39 in good health. Each CDR3 is given with its conserved first and last residue. Some rows mark clone size as missing; the rest say once, few, many or name a class of expanded clone.

v_gene	abundance	j_gene	len	CDR3aa
TRBV15	NA	TRBJ2-5	13	CATSILGKETQYF
TRBV28	NA	TRBJ1-6	14	CASSLGQGTSPLHF
TRBV10-3	many	TRBJ1-5	11	CAILYFQPQHF
TRBV15	NA	TRBJ1-5	15	CATSSRTGIYQPQHF
TRBV5-6	NA	TRBJ2-7	14	CASQLRAGEGEQYF
TRBV6-6	many	TRBJ2-3	16	CASSPHMRGSTDTQYF
TRBV11-2	NA	TRBJ2-7	16	CASSQWRGVFYYEQYF
TRBV27	NA	TRBJ1-4	14	CASGRMDSNEKLFF
TRBV6-6	NA	TRBJ2-7	14	CASSYLTSFYEQYF
TRBV18	few	TRBJ2-7	15	CASSERDRALDEQYF